The source of this T cell receptor (beta chain) is a study of response to subunit inactivated influenza vaccine. Study results and caveats: New T cells are recruited in small numbers by each seasonal influenza vaccination, according to the authors' suggestion.

Comment on this clonotype: What it binds is unknown.

A single record per CDR3 protein comes from TCRdb applying MiXCR to the RT-PCR reads. The repertoire holds about 780,000 distinct CDR3 sequences, about a fifth seen once, with approximately 10% in the top ten. The source material was PBMCs from blood, sampled more than 4 days after vaccination. This receptor was taken from a man in his fifties who received an inactivated influenza vaccine.

CDR3 DNA sequence: TGTGCCAGCAGTTTGGGGCAGGAGGATGAGCAGTTCTTC. As protein: CASSLGQEDEQFF. The rearrangement uses TRBV28 and TRBJ2-1; D possibly matches TRBD1 or TRBD2 (5 bases each). Germline values: CDR1 MDHEN, CDR2 SYDVKM. The CDR3 extends over 13 amino acids. Trimming left V 3 bases short and J 8 bases short, with 11 bases between.